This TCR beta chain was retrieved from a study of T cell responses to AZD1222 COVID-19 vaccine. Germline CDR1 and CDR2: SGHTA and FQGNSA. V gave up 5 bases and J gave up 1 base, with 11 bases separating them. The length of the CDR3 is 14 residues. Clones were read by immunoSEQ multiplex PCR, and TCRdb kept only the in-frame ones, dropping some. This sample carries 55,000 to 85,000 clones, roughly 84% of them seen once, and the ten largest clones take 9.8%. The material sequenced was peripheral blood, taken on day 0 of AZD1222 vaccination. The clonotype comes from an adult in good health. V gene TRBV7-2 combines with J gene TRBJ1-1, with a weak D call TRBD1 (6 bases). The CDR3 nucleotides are TGTGCCAGCAGCCTGGACAGTACGAACACTGAAGCTTTCTTT. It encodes CASSLDSTNTEAFF. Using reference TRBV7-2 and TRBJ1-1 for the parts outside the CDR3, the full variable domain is GAGVSQSPSNKVTEKGKDVELRCDPISGHTALYWYRQSLGQGLEFLIYFQGNSAPDKSGLPSDRFSAERTGGSVSTLTIQRTQQEDSAVYLCASSLDSTNTEAFFGQGTRLTVV.